This passage covers 2 T cell receptor beta chains from one sample sequenced in a study of shared clonotypes between healthy human individuals. The protocol was immunoSEQ multiplex PCR, while the TCRdb copy is restricted to in-frame clones and leaves out a portion. The sample has about 2.5 million clones, roughly 90% seen once. Sequences were obtained from naive CD4+ T cells from PBMCs. Subset in this sample: CD45RA+ positively selected. Every receptor here comes from a man aged 18 to 35 in good health. Some clones in this sample may be carry-over from other donors' samples.

V gene TRBV9 combines with J gene TRBJ1-1, with 7 bases lining up with TRBD1. V trimming: 3 bases; J trimming: 4 bases; junction bases outside the gene matches: 9. Per germline, CDR1 SGDLS and CDR2 YYNGEE. CDR3 length: 15 amino acids. In nucleotides, the CDR3 is TGTGCCAGCAGCGCACAGGGGTCCCGGGGCACTGAAGCTTTCTTT. It is translated as CASSAQGSRGTEAFF.

This clone was detected once. The chain's CDR3 is CASTPGQAPDYEQYF. Here the CDR3 DNA reads TGTGCCAGCACCCCCGGACAGGCTCCGGACTACGAGCAGTACTTC. This chain uses TRBV6-5 with TRBJ2-5, with 7 bases fitting TRBD1. The tail of the sequence fits TRBJ2-7 better, so the J call may be wrong. This CDR3 is built from 15 residues. Per germline, CDR1 MNHEY and CDR2 SVGAGI.